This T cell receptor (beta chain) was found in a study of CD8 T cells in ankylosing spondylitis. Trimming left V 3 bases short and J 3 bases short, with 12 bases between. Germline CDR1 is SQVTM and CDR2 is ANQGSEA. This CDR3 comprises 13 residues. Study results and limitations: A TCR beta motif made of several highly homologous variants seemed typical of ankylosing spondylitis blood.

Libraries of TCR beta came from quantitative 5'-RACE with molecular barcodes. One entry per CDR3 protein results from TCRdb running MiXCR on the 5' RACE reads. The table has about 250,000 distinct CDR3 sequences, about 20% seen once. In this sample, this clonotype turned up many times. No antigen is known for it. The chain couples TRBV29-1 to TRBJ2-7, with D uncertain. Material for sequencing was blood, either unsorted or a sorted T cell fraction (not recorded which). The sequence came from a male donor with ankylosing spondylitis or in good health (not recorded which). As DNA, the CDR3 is TGCAGCGTTGAGAGCCGAGACCACTACGAGCAGTACTTC. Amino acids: CSVESRDHYEQYF.